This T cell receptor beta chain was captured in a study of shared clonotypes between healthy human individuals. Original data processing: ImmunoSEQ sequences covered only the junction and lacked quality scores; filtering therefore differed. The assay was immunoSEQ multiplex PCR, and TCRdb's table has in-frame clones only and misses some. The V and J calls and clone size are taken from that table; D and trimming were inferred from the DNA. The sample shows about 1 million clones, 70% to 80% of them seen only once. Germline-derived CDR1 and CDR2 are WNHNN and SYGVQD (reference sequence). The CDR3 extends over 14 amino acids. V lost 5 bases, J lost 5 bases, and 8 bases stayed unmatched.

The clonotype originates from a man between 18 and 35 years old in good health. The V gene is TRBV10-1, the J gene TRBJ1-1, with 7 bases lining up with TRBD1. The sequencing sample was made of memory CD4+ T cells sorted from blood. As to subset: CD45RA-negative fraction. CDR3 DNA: TGCGCCAGCAGTAAATCGACAGGGTTGACTGAAGCTTTCTTT. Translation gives CASSKSTGLTEAFF.